Many counts were recorded for the clone carrying this T cell receptor beta chain. The entry originates in a study of neurological immune-mediated disorders. Synthesis of cDNA was accomplished via 5'RACE employing 10-nucleotide random UMIs. Over 190 million TCR-beta sequences from 15-18 subjects came out of each sequencing run. TCRdb reanalysed the 5' RACE reads using MiXCR and keeps one entry per CDR3 protein. Among about 49,000 distinct CDR3 sequences listed, over 8% were seen once. The time point was: longitudinal time-point 1 (baseline). Unsorted libraries were generated from 2 million PBMCs. These cells had been stored in RNAlater at -80 C. Germline V gene lookup returns CDR1 GTSNPN and CDR2 SVGIG (reference sequence). The CDR3 spans 12 residues. Trimming shortened V by 0 bases and J by 5 bases, and 8 bases separated the two germline ends.

The gene calls are TRBV30 and TRBJ2-7, with unresolved D. Sequenced material: PBMCs. The origin of this receptor is a woman aged 40-49 years in good health. CDR3 sequence reads: CAWSVGSHEQYF. In DNA form, the CDR3 reads TGTGCCTGGAGTGTAGGCAGCCACGAGCAGTACTTC.